The 13 T cell receptor beta chains below were found in one sample sequenced in a study of blood T cell repertoires in COVID-19. Data came from immunoSEQ multiplex PCR; TCRdb stores just in-frame clones and leaves some out. Counted here are about 280,000 clones, 70% to 90% occurring once; the ten biggest clones make up roughly 5%. The sequenced sample consisted of peripheral blood. The receptor source for this set is a man aged 50 or older with active or convalescent COVID-19.

This chain joins TRBV19 and TRBJ2-1; 9 bases align to TRBD2. Germline CDR1 reads LNHDA; CDR2 reads SQIVND (reference sequence). The ends lost 2 bases at V and 2 bases at J; junction bases unmatched: 4. The CDR3 extends over 16 amino acids. Here the CDR3 reads CASSIFSGRPYNEQFF. The CDR3 DNA sequence: TGTGCCAGTAGTATATTTAGCGGGAGACCCTACAATGAGCAGTTCTTC.

This clone has just one count. This chain links TRBV2 with TRBJ2-3, with 10 bases lining up with TRBD2. Germline-derived CDR1 and CDR2 are SNHLY and FYNNEI. CDR3 length: 18 residues. Trimming removed 7 bases from V and 4 bases from J; junction bases left unmatched: 17. The CDR3 loop is CASTLRRLAGVVSDTQYF. CDR3 DNA: TGTGCCAGCACCCTTAGGCGGCTAGCGGGAGTTGTGTCAGATACGCAGTATTTT.

The chain has TRBV12-3 or TRBV12-4 and TRBJ2-1, with D maybe TRBD2 (6 bases). V shed 11 bases and J shed 8 bases, with 13 bases lying between them. CDR3 length equals 11 residues. In nucleotides, the CDR3 is TGTGCCTGTCGGGGGTACCATGAGCAGTTCTTC. It encodes CACRGYHEQFF.

CDR3 coding DNA: TGTGCCATCAGTGCGGGGACTAGCGGGGGCACCGGGGAGCTGTTTTTT. Its protein is CAISAGTSGGTGELFF. V usage is TRBV10-3 and J usage is TRBJ2-2, with 14 bases that match TRBD2. Trimming at V came to 4 bases and at J to 4 bases, leaving 2 bases not matched to a gene. Germline CDR1 reads ENHRY; CDR2 reads SYGVKD. The CDR3 consists of 16 residues.

The chain combines TRBV7-2 with TRBJ2-1; D gene ambiguous. Looked up from germline, CDR1 is SGHTA and CDR2 is FQGNSA. V lost 2 bases, J lost 5 bases, and 16 bases lay in between. The CDR3 extends over 16 amino acids. CDR3 loop: CASSLIWNGLNNEQFF. CDR3 nucleotides: TGTGCCAGCAGCTTAATTTGGAATGGGCTGAACAATGAGCAGTTCTTC.

The chain joins TRBV7-9 to TRBJ2-7; the match to TRBD1 covers 8 bases. The J segment lost 2 bases and the V segment lost 1 base, leaving 7 bases of the junction unmatched. This CDR3 region has 16 residues. Germline CDR1 reads SEHNR; CDR2 reads FQNEAQ (reference sequence). DNA for the CDR3: TGTGCCAGCAGCTTAGGAACAGGGGGTCAGACCTACGAGCAGTACTTC. It specifies CASSLGTGGQTYEQYF.

This chain links TRBV5-4 with TRBJ2-7; possible D gene TRBD2, 7 bases. V dropped 5 bases and J dropped 0 bases, with 15 bases sitting between them. In germline, CDR1 is SGHNT, CDR2 YYREEE (reference sequence). The CDR3 runs to 15 residues. The CDR3 is CASSSSGGRSYEQYF. The CDR3 DNA is TGTGCCAGCAGTTCCTCGGGGGGCCGCTCCTACGAGCAGTACTTC.

The rearrangement joins TRBV15 to TRBJ2-7, with a possible D match to TRBD1 (6 bases). This CDR3 has 13 amino acids. Germline V gives CDR1 LNHNV, CDR2 YYDKDF (reference sequence). Trimming removed 5 bases from V and 6 bases from J, with 14 bases in between. This CDR3 is CATSGNRDLEQYF. The CDR3 DNA sequence: TGTGCCACCAGCGGAAACAGGGACCTCGAGCAGTACTTC.

The genes are TRBV10-3 and TRBJ2-1; a possible D gene is TRBD1 (5 bases). V dropped 3 bases and J dropped 7 bases, with 10 bases sitting between them. Germline-derived CDR1 and CDR2 are ENHRY and SYGVKD. The length of the CDR3 is 13 residues. This CDR3 reads CAISDGARNEQFF. The CDR3 region has the DNA TGTGCCATCAGTGATGGGGCTAGGAATGAGCAGTTCTTC.

This sequence joins TRBV24-1 and TRBJ2-1; TRBD2 agrees at 8 bases. The J segment lost 6 bases and the V segment lost 2 bases, leaving 2 bases of the junction unmatched. The CDR3 length is 14 residues. CDR1 and CDR2 (germline): KGHDR, SFDVKD. CDR3 residues: CATSDSGGINEQFF. The DNA for the CDR3 is TGTGCCACCAGTGATTCGGGGGGGATCAATGAGCAGTTCTTC.

The chain is built from TRBV2 and TRBJ2-7; D possibly corresponds to TRBD2 (6 bases). Germline CDR1 and CDR2: SNHLY and FYNNEI. Trimming shortened V by 0 bases and J by 5 bases, and 14 bases separated the two germline ends. This CDR3 has 15 amino acids. The CDR3 loop reads CASSEAGSGTDEQYF. DNA for the CDR3: TGTGCCAGCAGTGAAGCTGGTAGCGGCACGGACGAGCAGTACTTC.

V and J are TRBV11-2 and TRBJ2-7; D remains unclear. CDR1 is SGHAT, CDR2 FQNNGV, per germline. The length of the CDR3 is 17 residues. The ends were cut back, 1 base at V and 2 bases at J, with 18 bases in the middle. DNA of the CDR3: TGTGCCAGCAGCTTAGCCGCGAGTAGCTACCCCCCCTACGAGCAGTACTTC. Translating it yields CASSLAASSYPPYEQYF.

J is TRBJ2-7 and V is TRBV7-9; tentative D call: TRBD2 (5 bases). The CDR3 spans 15 residues. The germline V and J ends were trimmed by 4 bases and 2 bases, with 15 bases remaining between them. In germline, CDR1 is SEHNR, CDR2 FQNEAQ (reference sequence). CDR3 loop: CASSSDTGITYEQYF. The CDR3 DNA follows: TGTGCCAGCAGCTCCGATACCGGGATCACCTACGAGCAGTACTTC.